Presented here are 3 T cell receptor beta chains from one specimen sequenced in a study of blood T cell repertoires in COVID-19. TCRdb keeps only in-frame clones here, not all; method: immunoSEQ multiplex PCR. The table lists around 230,000 clones, 80% to 90% of them singletons. The sample taken for sequencing was peripheral blood. These receptors all come from a man aged 45-65 years with COVID-19, enrolled during active disease.

J is TRBJ1-1 and V is TRBV14; 7 bases align to TRBD1. Germline lookup yields CDR1 SGHDN and CDR2 FVKESK. Germline trimming cut 1 base from V and 11 bases from J; bases unmatched to any gene: 16. The CDR3 totals 16 residues. The chain's CDR3 is CASSQALGQVFGEAFF. CDR3 nucleotide sequence: TGTGCCAGCAGCCAAGCCCTCGGACAGGTCTTTGGTGAGGCTTTCTTT.

This clone has just a few counts. The chain recombines TRBV7-3 with TRBJ2-7; 16 bases agree with TRBD2. J was trimmed by 5 bases and V by 5 bases; bases with no gene match: 6. The CDR3 totals 16 residues. Germline assignment: CDR1 SGHTA and CDR2 FQGTGA. CDR3 sequence (DNA): TGTGCCAGCAGCCTCGGGACTAGCGGGGGGGCCGACGAGCAGTACTTC. Its protein product is CASSLGTSGGADEQYF.

The V gene is TRBV23-1, the J gene TRBJ1-5; TRBD1 matches 7 bases. TRBV23-1 is an ORF; its function is uncertain. V lost 5 bases, J lost 2 bases, and 9 bases stayed unmatched. The CDR3 sequence is 16 residues long. As DNA, the CDR3 is TGCGCCAGCAGTTACTCACGGGGGACAGGCAATCAGCCCCAGCATTTT. Amino acids: CASSYSRGTGNQPQHF.